Presented here are 21 T cell receptor beta chains from one specimen sequenced in a study of T cell changes during pregnancy in multiple sclerosis. Measured with immunoSEQ multiplex PCR; TCRdb has only the in-frame clones, and not every one. The profile shows about 60,000 clones, about 92% of them singletons. The sample here was CD4+ T cells from peripheral blood mononuclear cells, taken in the second trimester of pregnancy. The source is a female donor with multiple sclerosis, enrolled in a pregnancy study.

The chain employs TRBV6-6 and TRBJ1-2; 7 bases map to TRBD1. The ends lost 5 bases at V and 4 bases at J; junction bases unmatched: 7. Germline V CDR1 and CDR2: MNHNY, SVGAGI (reference sequence). This CDR3 has 14 residues. Here the CDR3 reads CASSPRDSIYGYTF. CDR3 bases: TGTGCCAGCAGTCCCCGGGACAGCATCTATGGCTACACCTTC.

This clone appeared once. V and J are TRBV7-3 and TRBJ2-2, with a tentative D call TRBD2 (5 bases). Germline V gives CDR1 SGHTA, CDR2 FQGTGA. The length of the CDR3 is 15 residues. V lost 0 bases and J lost 6, with 11 bases in between. CDR3: CASSLTARAPGELFF. The CDR3 region has the DNA TGTGCCAGCAGCTTAACGGCGAGGGCGCCCGGGGAGCTGTTTTTT.

The J gene is TRBJ2-3, the V gene TRBV28, with 9 bases fitting TRBD1. The CDR3 runs 13 residues. Germline lookup yields CDR1 MDHEN and CDR2 SYDVKM. The J segment lost 11 bases and the V segment lost 7 bases, leaving 10 bases of the junction unmatched. CDR3 residues: CASIPAPGQGQYF. Written as DNA, the CDR3 is TGTGCCAGCATTCCTGCCCCGGGACAGGGGCAGTATTTT.

Within the sample, this clone is medium-sized. Other DNA sequences in the sample encode the same CDR3. The chain couples TRBV9 to TRBJ1-2; D not resolved. CDR3 size: 14 residues. The V end lost 4 bases, the J end lost 2 bases, and 12 bases lay between the germline ends. Germline CDR1 reads SGDLS; CDR2 reads YYNGEE. CDR3 sequence: CASSPSTGNYGYTF. The DNA of the CDR3 is TGTGCCAGCAGCCCCTCGACGGGGAACTATGGCTACACCTTC.

The CDR3 coding sequence is TGTGCCAGCAGCTTAGGACAGGGGACCACTGAAGCTTTCTTT. Its translation is CASSLGQGTTEAFF. This chain joins TRBV11-2 and TRBJ1-1, with 8 bases aligning to TRBD1. Germline CDR1 reads SGHAT; CDR2 reads FQNNGV. V gave up 1 base and J gave up 4 bases; unmatched junction bases: 2. The CDR3 sequence is 14 residues long. Full variable domain (missing parts from reference TRBV11-2 and TRBJ1-1): EAGVAQSPRYKIIEKRQSVAFWCNPISGHATLYWYQQILGQGPKLLIQFQNNGVVDDSQLPKDRFSAERLKGVDSTLKIQPAKLEDSAVYLCASSLGQGTTEAFFGQGTRLTVV.

The chain links TRBV19 to TRBJ1-6, with TRBD1 as a possible D gene (6 bases). Trimming cost V 5 bases and J 8 bases, with 10 bases left between them. The length of the CDR3 is 13 residues. Germline values: CDR1 LNHDA, CDR2 SQIVND (reference sequence). DNA for the CDR3: TGTGCCAGTAGTTCACAGGGTGATTCACCCCTCCACTTT. Protein product: CASSSQGDSPLHF.

The V gene is TRBV18, the J gene TRBJ2-5; 7 nucleotides align to TRBD1. The V segment lost 4 bases and the J segment 2 bases; nucleotides outside the gene matches: 1. The CDR3 consists of 13 residues. Germline CDR1 is KGHSH and CDR2 is LQKENI. The CDR3 DNA reads TGTGCCAGCTCACAGGGGGCTCAAGAGACCCAGTACTTC. Its translation: CASSQGAQETQYF.

The rearrangement links TRBV28 to TRBJ1-4; 7 nucleotides line up with TRBD1. The J segment lost 4 bases and the V segment lost 1 base, leaving 9 bases of the junction unmatched. The CDR3 sequence is 17 residues long. The germline V gene encodes CDR1 MDHEN and CDR2 SYDVKM. The CDR3 spells CASSLFVQGLYNEKLFF. The CDR3 DNA reads as TGTGCCAGCAGTTTATTCGTACAGGGGCTTTATAATGAAAAACTGTTTTTT.

V is TRBV2 and J is TRBJ2-1; tentative D call: TRBD1 (8 bases). Germline V gives CDR1 SNHLY, CDR2 FYNNEI. This CDR3 region has 12 residues. With 6 bases removed from V and 7 bases from J, the gap between germline ends came to 10 bases. In DNA, the CDR3 is TGTGCCAGCAGACAGGGGGGGAATGAGCAGTTCTTC. Translating gives CASRQGGNEQFF.

CDR3 region: CASSLGASTGELFF. In DNA, the CDR3 is TGTGCCAGCAGTTTGGGAGCTAGCACCGGGGAGCTGTTTTTT. The chain recombines TRBV27 with TRBJ2-2; tentatively, D is TRBD2 (5 bases). Germline CDR1 is MNHEY and CDR2 is SMNVEV (reference sequence). The CDR3 is 14 residues long. The V end was cut by 3 bases, the J end by 4 bases, with 9 bases between.

The V call is TRBV2, the J call TRBJ2-7, with D possibly being TRBD2 (6 bases). CDR1 SNHLY and CDR2 FYNNEI come from the germline V gene. Trimming left V 2 bases short and J 3 bases short, with 11 bases between. This CDR3 has 14 residues. The chain's CDR3 is CASSEWRGGYEQYF. Here the CDR3 DNA reads TGTGCCAGCAGTGAATGGAGGGGTGGCTACGAGCAGTACTTC.

The gene calls are TRBV5-6 and TRBJ1-1; 12 bases match TRBD1. The length of the CDR3 is 16 residues. The trim removed 2 bases at V and 1 base at J, leaving 3 bases unmatched. Germline lookup yields CDR1 SGHDT and CDR2 YYEEEE. CDR3 amino acids: CASSLRDRGPNTEAFF. The CDR3, as DNA: TGTGCCAGCAGCTTACGGGACAGGGGGCCGAACACTGAAGCTTTCTTT.

The chain links TRBV30 to TRBJ1-2; 9 bases match TRBD1. Germline CDR1 and CDR2: GTSNPN and SVGIG (reference sequence). Unmatched junction bases numbered 12, after V lost 0 bases and J lost 4 bases. The CDR3 covers 17 residues. The CDR3, as DNA: TGTGCCTGGAGTGTGGGGGGACAGGGCGGTTCCATCTATGGCTACACCTTC. Translating it yields CAWSVGGQGGSIYGYTF.

J is TRBJ1-4 and V is TRBV7-9; D unresolved. V lost 5 bases, J lost 0 bases, and 10 bases lay in between. The CDR3 consists of 15 residues. Per germline, CDR1 SEHNR and CDR2 FQNEAQ (reference sequence). This CDR3 is CASSRAQTTNEKLFF. The CDR3 nucleotides read TGTGCCAGCAGCCGCGCCCAAACAACTAATGAAAAACTGTTTTTT. Full variable domain (outside the CDR3, taken from reference TRBV7-9 and TRBJ1-4): DTGVSQNPRHKITKRGQNVTFRCDPISEHNRLYWYRQTLGQGPEFLTYFQNEAQLEKSRLLSDRFSAERPKGSFSTLEIQRTEQGDSAMYLCASSRAQTTNEKLFFGSGTQLSVL.

The chain is built from TRBV5-4 and TRBJ1-1; 7 bases fit TRBD1. The CDR3 extends over 15 amino acids. Germline-derived CDR1 and CDR2 are SGHNT and YYREEE (reference sequence). The junction had 8 bases not matched to a gene; V was cut back by 4 bases and J by 2 bases. CDR3 loop: CASSKDTGVNTEAFF. The CDR3 coding sequence is TGTGCCAGCAGCAAGGATACAGGGGTCAACACTGAAGCTTTCTTT.

This rearrangement joins TRBV5-1 to TRBJ2-3; the D gene is possibly TRBD1 (5 bases). The length of the CDR3 is 15 residues. The V gene lost 0 bases and the J gene lost 2 bases, with 10 bases spanning the gap. Germline V gene lookup returns CDR1 SGHRS and CDR2 YFSETQ. The CDR3 DNA is TGCGCCAGCAGCTTGGTGCCGGACACCACAGATACGCAGTATTTT. This codes for CASSLVPDTTDTQYF. Together with reference TRBV5-1 and TRBJ2-3, the CDR3 gives the full variable domain: KAGVTQTPRYLIKTRGQQVTLSCSPISGHRSVSWYQQTPGQGLQFLFEYFSETQRNKGNFPGRFSGRQFSNSRSEMNVSTLELGDSALYLCASSLVPDTTDTQYFGPGTRLTVL.

In DNA form, the CDR3 reads TGTGCCATCAGTGAGTTAAACACTGAAGCTTTCTTT. Translated: CAISELNTEAFF. V usage is TRBV10-3 and J usage is TRBJ1-1, with D hard to call. The CDR3 contains 12 residues. V was pared by 1 base and J by 2 bases, with 2 bases between. Germline CDR1 ENHRY, CDR2 SYGVKD.

This clone has more than one count but fewer than ten. The CDR3 coding sequence is TGTGCCTGGAGTGGCGCACAGGTTATGAACACTGAAGCTTTCTTT. It encodes CAWSGAQVMNTEAFF. The chain combines TRBV30 with TRBJ1-1, with a tentative D call TRBD1 (5 bases). CDR1 and CDR2 (germline): GTSNPN, SVGIG (reference sequence). With 1 base removed from V and 0 bases from J, the gap between germline ends came to 12 bases. CDR3 size: 15 residues.

The rearrangement uses TRBV10-3 and TRBJ1-2, with D possibly matching TRBD1 (6 bases). The germline V and J ends were trimmed by 7 bases and 6 bases, with 15 bases remaining between them. The germline V gene has CDR1 ENHRY and CDR2 SYGVKD. The CDR3 is 13 amino acids. In nucleotides, the CDR3 is TGTGCCATCACCTTCCAGGGACATAATGGCTACACCTTC. This codes for CAITFQGHNGYTF.

Only a few counts were recorded for this clone. CDR3 loop: CASSTTGRYSNQPQHF. In nucleotides, the CDR3 is TGTGCCAGTAGTACGACAGGGCGTTATAGCAATCAGCCCCAGCATTTT. This chain joins TRBV19 and TRBJ1-5; 7 bases are shared with TRBD1. The junction had 6 bases not matched to a gene; V was cut back by 4 bases and J by 0 bases. Germline lookup yields CDR1 LNHDA and CDR2 SQIVND (reference sequence). The CDR3 contains 16 residues.

This clone was observed a single time. The chain links TRBV19 to TRBJ1-4; the D is unclear. In germline, CDR1 is LNHDA, CDR2 SQIVND (reference sequence). The CDR3 length is 15 residues. V lost 6 bases, J lost 3 bases, and 14 bases lay in between. The CDR3 sequence is CASRITAVPNEKLFF. The CDR3 DNA reads as TGTGCCAGTAGGATCACAGCAGTCCCTAATGAAAAACTGTTTTTT.